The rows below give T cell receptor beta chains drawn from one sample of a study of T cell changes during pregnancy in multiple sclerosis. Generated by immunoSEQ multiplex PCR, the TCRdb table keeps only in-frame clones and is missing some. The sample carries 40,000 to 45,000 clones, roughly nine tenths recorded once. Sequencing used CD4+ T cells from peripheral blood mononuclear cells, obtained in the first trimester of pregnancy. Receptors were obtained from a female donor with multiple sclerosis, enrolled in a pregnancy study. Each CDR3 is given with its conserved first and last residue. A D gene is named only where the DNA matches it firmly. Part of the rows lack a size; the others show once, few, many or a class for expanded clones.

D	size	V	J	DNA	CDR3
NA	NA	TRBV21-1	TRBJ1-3	TGTGCCAGCAGCAAGGAAACAGGGTGCCCTGGAAACACCATATATTTT	CASSKETGCPGNTIYF
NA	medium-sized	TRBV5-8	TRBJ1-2	TGTGCCAGCAGCTTTCTCCAGGGTCTGAGTGGCTACACCTTC	CASSFLQGLSGYTF
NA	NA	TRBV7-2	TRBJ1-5	TGTGCCAGCAGCTTAGAACCGGGTAGCAATCAGCCCCAGCATTTT	CASSLEPGSNQPQHF
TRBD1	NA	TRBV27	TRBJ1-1	TGTGCCAGCAGTCCGGGACAGGGGAACGCTGAAGCTTTCTTT	CASSPGQGNAEAFF
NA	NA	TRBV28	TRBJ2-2	TGTGCCAGCAGGGCCACGGAGCTGTTTTTT	CASRATELFF
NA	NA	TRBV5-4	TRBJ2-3	TGTGCCAGCAGCCCCGGATCCTGGGAGGATACGCAGTATTTT	CASSPGSWEDTQYF
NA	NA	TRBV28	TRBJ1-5	TGTGCCAGCAGTTTCACACAGCTTAGCAATCAGCCCCAGCATTTT	CASSFTQLSNQPQHF
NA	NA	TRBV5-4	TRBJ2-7	TGTGCCAGCAGCACAGGGCCCTGGAACGAGCAGTACTTC	CASSTGPWNEQYF
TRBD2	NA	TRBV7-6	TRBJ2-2	TGTGCCAGCAGCTTAGCTATAGGACTAGGTCGCGACACCGGGGAGCTGTTTTTT	CASSLAIGLGRDTGELFF
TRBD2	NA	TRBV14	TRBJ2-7	TGTGCCAGCAGTCGAAGACTAGCGGGAGACTACGAGCAGTACTTC	CASSRRLAGDYEQYF
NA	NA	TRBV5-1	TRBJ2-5	TGCGCCAGCAGCTCCAACGGAGGACAGTTCCAAGAGACCCAGTACTTC	CASSSNGGQFQETQYF
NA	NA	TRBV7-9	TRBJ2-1	TGTGCCAGCAGCCCCTGGGGATCAGGGGTCAATGAGCAGTTCTTC	CASSPWGSGVNEQFF
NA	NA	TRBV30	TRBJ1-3	TGTGCCTGGAGTGAAAACAGGGTGAACACCATATATTTT	CAWSENRVNTIYF
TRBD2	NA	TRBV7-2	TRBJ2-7	TGTGCCAGCAGCCAAAGAGCGGGAGACAACTCCTACGAGCAGTACTTC	CASSQRAGDNSYEQYF
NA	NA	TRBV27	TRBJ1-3	TGTGCCAGCAGGAAGACAGGCACCGGAAACACCATATATTTT	CASRKTGTGNTIYF
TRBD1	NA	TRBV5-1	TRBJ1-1	TGCGCCAGCAGCTTGGGACAGGGCATGAACACTGAAGCTTTCTTT	CASSLGQGMNTEAFF
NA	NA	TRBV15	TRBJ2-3	TGTGCCACCAGCAGAGCAGGGGAGAGCGCAGATACGCAGTATTTT	CATSRAGESADTQYF
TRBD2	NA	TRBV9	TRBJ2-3	TGTGCCAGCAGCGTAGAGGGGAGGGGACTAGCGAACCCTAGCACAGATACGCAGTATTTT	CASSVEGRGLANPSTDTQYF
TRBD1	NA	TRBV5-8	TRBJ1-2	TGTGCCAGCAGCACGGACAGGGTGAACTATGGCTACACCTTC	CASSTDRVNYGYTF
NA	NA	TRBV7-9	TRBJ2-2	TGTGCCAGCAGCTTAGCGGCGGGAACCGGGACCGGGGAGCTGTTTTTT	CASSLAAGTGTGELFF
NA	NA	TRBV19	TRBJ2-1	TGTGCCAGTAGCGGCGAGAGGAGTACCTACAATGAGCAGTTCTTC	CASSGERSTYNEQFF
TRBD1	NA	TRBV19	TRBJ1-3	TGTGCCAGTAGCGCGGGACAGGTCTCTGGAAACACCATATATTTT	CASSAGQVSGNTIYF
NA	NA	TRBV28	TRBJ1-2	TGTGCCAGCAGTCCTACAGTATATGGCTACACCTTC	CASSPTVYGYTF
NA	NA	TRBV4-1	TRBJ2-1	TGCGCCAGCAGCCATCATCGGGACTCCTCCTACAATGAGCAGTTCTTC	CASSHHRDSSYNEQFF
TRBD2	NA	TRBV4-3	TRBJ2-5	TGCGCCAGCAGCCAAGAGGGCGGCGGGAGCCATCAGACCCAGTACTTC	CASSQEGGGSHQTQYF
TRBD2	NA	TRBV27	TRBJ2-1	TGTGCCAGCAATGGGGCGGGAGCGTCCTACAATGAGCAGTTCTTC	CASNGAGASYNEQFF
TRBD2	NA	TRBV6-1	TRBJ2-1	TGTGCCAGCAGTGGGGGACTAGCGGCCTACAATGAGCAGTTCTTC	CASSGGLAAYNEQFF
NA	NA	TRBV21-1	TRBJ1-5	TGTGCCAGCAGCAAAGTCGGGACACCCCTTCAGGAAGTTTGCAATCAGCCCCAGCATTTT	CASSKVGTPLQEVCNQPQHF
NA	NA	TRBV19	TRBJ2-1	TGTGCCAGTACCTCTTCGGGATCCTACAATGAGCAGTTCTTC	CASTSSGSYNEQFF
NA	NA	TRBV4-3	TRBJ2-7	TGCGCCAGCAGCCGCGCCCCGGGAAGCGGATACGAGCAGTACTTC	CASSRAPGSGYEQYF
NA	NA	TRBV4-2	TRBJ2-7	TGTGCCAGCAGCCCCTTCCAGGACAGTCCCTACGAGCAGTACTTC	CASSPFQDSPYEQYF
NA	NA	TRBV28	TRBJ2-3	TGTGCCAGCAGAGAGACTAGCACAGATACGCAGTATTTT	CASRETSTDTQYF
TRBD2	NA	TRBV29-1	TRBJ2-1	TGCAGCGTTGAAGGTGGACTAGCGGGAGGGCCATTTAATGAGCAGTTCTTC	CSVEGGLAGGPFNEQFF
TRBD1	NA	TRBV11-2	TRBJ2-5	TGTGCCAGCAGCCCCCGGGACAGGGTGCGGGAGACCCAGTACTTC	CASSPRDRVRETQYF
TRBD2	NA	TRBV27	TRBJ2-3	TGTGCCAGCAGTTTTGGGGGGGTTACGCAGTATTTT	CASSFGGVTQYF
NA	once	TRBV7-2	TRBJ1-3	TGTGCCAGCAGGCCACAGGGTTACTCTGGAAACACCATATATTTT	CASRPQGYSGNTIYF
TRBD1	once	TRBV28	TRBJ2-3	TGTGCCAGCAGTTTTGGACAGGTCACAGATACGCAGTATTTT	CASSFGQVTDTQYF
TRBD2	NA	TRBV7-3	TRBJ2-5	TGTGCCAGCATCCTAACTTCGACTAGCGTAGCGCAAGAGACCCAGTACTTC	CASILTSTSVAQETQYF
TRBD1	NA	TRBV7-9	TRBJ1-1	TGTGCCAGCAGCTTGGGACAGCCGAACACTGAAGCTTTCTTT	CASSLGQPNTEAFF
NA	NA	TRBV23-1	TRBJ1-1	TGCGCCAGCAGTCAATGCAGGCTGGGGCCCCTGAACACTGAAGCTTTCTTT	CASSQCRLGPLNTEAFF
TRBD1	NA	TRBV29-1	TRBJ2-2	TGCAGCGTGAAGGGGACAGAGAACACCGGGGAGCTGTTTTTT	CSVKGTENTGELFF
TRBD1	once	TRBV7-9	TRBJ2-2	TGTGCCAGCAGCTCGGGGACAGGGTTTTACACCGGGGAGCTGTTTTTT	CASSSGTGFYTGELFF
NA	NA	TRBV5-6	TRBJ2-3	TGTGCCAGCAGCTCATACGGAGGCGTCGGGGATACGCAGTATTTT	CASSSYGGVGDTQYF
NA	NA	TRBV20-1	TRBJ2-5	TGCAGTGCTAGGGGACTCGGGACCCAGTACTTC	CSARGLGTQYF
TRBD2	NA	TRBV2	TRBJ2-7	TGTGCCAGCAGGGGTGGGGGGGACTACGAGCAGTACTTC	CASRGGGDYEQYF
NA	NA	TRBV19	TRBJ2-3	TGTGCCAGTAATATGGGGAGACTGGATAGGCGGGATACGCAGTATTTT	CASNMGRLDRRDTQYF
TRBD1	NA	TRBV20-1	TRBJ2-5	TGCAGCGGACAGGGCGAAAAGACCCAGTACTTC	CSGQGEKTQYF
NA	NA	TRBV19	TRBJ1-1	TGTGCCAGTAAGTCCCACAGCATCCCGAACACTGAAGCTTTCTTT	CASKSHSIPNTEAFF
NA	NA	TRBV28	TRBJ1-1	TGTGCCAGCAGTTTTGGGGGCCACGGGACGCTGAACACTGAAGCTTTCTTT	CASSFGGHGTLNTEAFF
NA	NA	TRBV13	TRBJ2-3	TGTGCCAGCAGCCCAAACACAGATACGCAGTATTTT	CASSPNTDTQYF
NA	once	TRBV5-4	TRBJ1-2	TGTGCCAGCAGCTTGGAGGGGAACTATGGCTACACCTTC	CASSLEGNYGYTF
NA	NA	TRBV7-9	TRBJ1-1	TGTGCCAGCAGCTTAAGTTTGGCAGGGTTTATGAACACTGAAGCTTTCTTT	CASSLSLAGFMNTEAFF
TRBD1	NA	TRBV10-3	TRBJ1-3	TGTGCCATCAGTGAGCCCGGGACAGGGCTAAACACCATATATTTT	CAISEPGTGLNTIYF
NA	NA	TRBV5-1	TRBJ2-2	TGCGCCAGCAGCTTCTCTAGCGTTGGCGGGGAGCTGTTTTTT	CASSFSSVGGELFF
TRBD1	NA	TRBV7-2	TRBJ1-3	TGTGCCAGCAGCAGAAGGACAGGGACTGGAAACACCATATATTTT	CASSRRTGTGNTIYF
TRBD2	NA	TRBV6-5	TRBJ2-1	TGTGCCAGTCGGCTAGCGGGAGGGAATGGGGAGCAGTTCTTC	CASRLAGGNGEQFF